Presented here are 9 T cell receptor beta chains from one specimen sequenced in a study of vaccination and CD4 T cells after COVID-19. Stated treatment: approximately 10-day PBMC culture with coronavirus spike peptide pools or control peptides (ViraFEST assay). Their cognate antigens are unknown. The Oncomine TCR Beta short-read assay sequenced DNA from cultured CD4+ T cells. TCRdb reprocessed the PCR reads with MiXCR, giving one entry per CDR3 protein. The sample yields 15,000 to 20,000 distinct CDR3 sequences, 40% to 50% seen once. The specimen comprised CD4+ T cells from blood, cultured in vitro, sampled after SARS-CoV-2 vaccination. The receptors shown here come from a human donor who had recovered from COVID-19.

The chain recombines TRBV20-1 with TRBJ1-2; no clear D. The CDR3 has 14 amino acids. Germline V CDR1 and CDR2: DFQATT, SNEGSKA (reference sequence). V was trimmed by 0 bases and J by 4 bases, leaving 12 bases between them. The CDR3 is CSARDQGSTYGYTF. As DNA, the CDR3 is TGCAGTGCTAGAGATCAAGGGAGCACCTATGGCTACACCTTC.

The chain carries TRBV20-1 and TRBJ1-1, with D unresolved. The CDR3 consists of 12 residues. Between the trimmed V and J ends, which lost 6 bases and 2 bases, there was a span of 10 bases. Germline V CDR1 and CDR2: DFQATT, SNEGSKA (reference sequence). The CDR3, as DNA: TGCAGTGCAAGACGGACTAACACTGAAGCTTTCTTT. Protein sequence: CSARRTNTEAFF.

The rearrangement links TRBV7-9 to TRBJ1-1; D possibly corresponds to TRBD1 (5 bases). The CDR3 contains 17 residues. The germline V gene has CDR1 SEHNR and CDR2 FQNEAQ (reference sequence). V was cut by 1 base and J by 0 bases, with 15 bases left in between. The CDR3 loop is CASSLGGQRGMNTEAFF. In DNA form, the CDR3 reads TGTGCCAGCAGCTTAGGCGGGCAGAGGGGAATGAACACTGAAGCTTTCTTT. The full variable domain, with the rest looked up from reference TRBV7-9 and TRBJ1-1, is DTGVSQNPRHKITKRGQNVTFRCDPISEHNRLYWYRQTLGQGPEFLTYFQNEAQLEKSRLLSDRFSAERPKGSFSTLEIQRTEQGDSAMYLCASSLGGQRGMNTEAFFGQGTRLTVV.

In its sample, this clonotype was seen a few times. The chain combines TRBV19 with TRBJ1-2, with 8 bases that match TRBD1. CDR3 length: 17 residues. The V segment lost 6 bases and the J segment 5 bases; nucleotides outside the gene matches: 17. Germline assignment: CDR1 LNHDA and CDR2 SQIVND (reference sequence). The CDR3 is CASSLMADGQGLYGYTF. Written as DNA, the CDR3 is TGTGCCAGTAGCTTAATGGCCGACGGACAGGGATTGTATGGCTACACCTTC.

The chain recombines TRBV7-9 with TRBJ2-1, with 7 positions matching TRBD1. This CDR3 comprises 17 residues. The ends lost 2 bases at V and 3 bases at J; junction bases unmatched: 10. CDR1 and CDR2 (germline): SEHNR, FQNEAQ (reference sequence). The CDR3, as DNA: TGTGCCAGCAGCTTACCCTCCGACAGGGCGGGCTACAATGAGCAGTTCTTC. This gives the protein CASSLPSDRAGYNEQFF.

This clonotype has more than one count but fewer than ten. V and J are TRBV6-5 and TRBJ2-5; D is possibly TRBD1 (5 bases). The germline CDR1 and CDR2 sequences are MNHEY and SVGAGI. Trimming left V 2 bases short and J 5 bases short, with 15 bases between. The CDR3 consists of 15 residues. The CDR3 sequence is CASSYSQGPRETQYF. For the CDR3, the DNA is TGTGCCAGCAGTTACAGCCAGGGCCCTCGGGAGACCCAGTACTTC.

This clonotype was counted once. The chain combines TRBV28 with TRBJ1-2, with 7 nucleotides matching TRBD1. The CDR3 is made up of 15 amino acids. Germline-derived CDR1 and CDR2 are MDHEN and SYDVKM. V trimming: 5 bases; J trimming: 4 bases; junction bases outside the gene matches: 10. The CDR3 DNA is TGTGCCAGCAGTCCCCCCACAGGGGTCTTCTATGGCTACACCTTC. Its protein product is CASSPPTGVFYGYTF.

This chain uses TRBV7-2 with TRBJ2-2, with D possibly being TRBD2 (5 bases). The CDR3 is made up of 16 amino acids. Trimming left V 1 base short and J 6 bases short, with 15 bases between. The germline V gene encodes CDR1 SGHTA and CDR2 FQGNSA. CDR3 nucleotide sequence: TGTGCCAGCAGCTTAGATGGGAGTAGGGCGTCCGGGGAGCTGTTTTTT. It encodes CASSLDGSRASGELFF.

DNA for the CDR3: TGTGCCAGCAGCGCCCAAACTGCCGGGAGGGGGGATGAGCAGTTCTTC. Translating gives CASSAQTAGRGDEQFF. The chain recombines TRBV7-3 with TRBJ2-1, with TRBD2 matching over 8 bases. This CDR3 has 16 residues. With V trimmed by 5 bases and J by 8 bases, 14 bases remained unmatched. Looked up from germline, CDR1 is SGHTA and CDR2 is FQGTGA.